This TCR beta chain stems from a study of blood T cell repertoires in COVID-19. Sequencing was performed with immunoSEQ multiplex PCR; in TCRdb, only in-frame clones are kept and a portion is missing. Counted here are around 140,000 clones, about 88% occurring once; the ten biggest clones make up 2.5%. Germline CDR1 and CDR2: SEHNR and FQNEAQ (reference sequence). This CDR3 has 13 amino acids. The ends were cut back, 5 bases at V and 2 bases at J, with 7 bases in the middle. This sequence originates from a human donor with COVID-19, enrolled during active disease. The donor label of this sample is uncertain. The rearrangement joins TRBV7-9 to TRBJ1-3; D is unresolved. The sample comprised peripheral blood. The CDR3 DNA follows: TGTGCCAGCAGCATCATTGCTGGAAACACCATATATTTT. Translating it yields CASSIIAGNTIYF.